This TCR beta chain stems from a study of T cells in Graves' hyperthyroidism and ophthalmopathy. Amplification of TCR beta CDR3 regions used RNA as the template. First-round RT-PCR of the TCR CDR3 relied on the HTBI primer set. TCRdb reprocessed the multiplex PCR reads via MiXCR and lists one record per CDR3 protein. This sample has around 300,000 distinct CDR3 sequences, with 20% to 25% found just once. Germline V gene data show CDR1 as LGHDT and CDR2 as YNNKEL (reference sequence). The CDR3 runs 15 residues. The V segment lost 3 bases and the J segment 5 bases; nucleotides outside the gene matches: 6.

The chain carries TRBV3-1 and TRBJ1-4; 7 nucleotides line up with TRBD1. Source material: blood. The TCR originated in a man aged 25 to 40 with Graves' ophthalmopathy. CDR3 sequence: CASSHRDRPNEKLFF. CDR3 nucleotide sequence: TGTGCCAGCAGCCACCGGGACAGACCAAATGAAAAACTGTTTTTT.